This T cell receptor beta chain came from a study of blood T cell repertoires in COVID-19 (dated by TCRdb to 2020 to 2021). About the investigation overall: Collaborator samples came from the United States, Italy and Spain and covered acute and convalescent phases of COVID-19. The prospective study material was composed of cDNA or gDNA derived from T cells, B-cell-depleted T cells, or PBMCs. Subjects who had been exposed to COVID-19, were actively infected with it, or had recovered from it provided the deeply sampled blood TCRbeta repertoires that made up the dataset. The repertoires were released in a freely available public database intended as a resource for research on the immune response to SARS-CoV-2. The samples were drawn from two sources: the first 160 participants of the ongoing ImmuneRACE study, and about 1,300 subjects contributed by 6 global collaborators. The sample metadata nearly always contained a de-identified subject ID, COVID-19 status, age in years and sex. Where available, HLA class I and class II types were taken from metadata supplied by the sample provider and were not determined by assay-based typing.

Each collaborating institution followed its own protocols to collect whole blood in K2EDTA tubes. For TCRbeta analysis, collaborators shipped samples in one of three forms: frozen whole blood, isolated PBMCs, or DNA extracted from either of those sample types. TCRbeta CDR3 regions were amplified from genomic DNA by means of the immunoSEQ Assay, a bias-controlled multiplex PCR. Regarding the original processing steps: The number of nucleated cells in each sample was estimated from the amplification of reference gene primers within the assay. To quantify the absolute abundance of each unique TCRbeta CDR3 rearrangement, sequence reads were collapsed and filtered. For each sample, productive Simpson clonality was calculated as the square root of Simpson's diversity index across productive rearrangements. TCRdb mirrors the immuneACCESS table, restricted to in-frame sequences. Some clones are absent from its copies; in checked studies, under half trace to an unresolved V gene, and the reason for the others is unknown. From that table come the V and J calls and clone size; the DNA was used to work out D and trimming. For this sample there are some 150,000 clones; 80% appear just once. Over 10% of the sample belongs to the ten largest clones.

The CDR3 has 15 amino acids, counting the end cysteine and phenylalanine. Left in the record is the CDR3 DNA by itself, 45 bases read in frame from the first base. The junction carries 15 bases between V and J, which are trimmed by 8 bases and 4 bases respectively. The germline V gene sets CDR1 to MDHEN and CDR2 to SYDVKM. Study-level results and caveats: The quantity of clinical and demographic metadata differed by source and by participant and was supplied without curation.

With regard to this clone: Its antigen has not been determined. Base qualities were left out, and no much larger clone turns up one base away.

The clonotype was recovered from a man aged 60 to 75 with active or convalescent COVID-19. Sequenced input: peripheral blood. The chain uses TRBV28 and TRBJ1-6; the D gene is perhaps TRBD1, on 5 matching bases. DNA sequence: TGTGCCAGCCTGTCGCTGGCAGGGTATAATTCACCCCTCCACTTT. It encodes CASLSLAGYNSPLHF.